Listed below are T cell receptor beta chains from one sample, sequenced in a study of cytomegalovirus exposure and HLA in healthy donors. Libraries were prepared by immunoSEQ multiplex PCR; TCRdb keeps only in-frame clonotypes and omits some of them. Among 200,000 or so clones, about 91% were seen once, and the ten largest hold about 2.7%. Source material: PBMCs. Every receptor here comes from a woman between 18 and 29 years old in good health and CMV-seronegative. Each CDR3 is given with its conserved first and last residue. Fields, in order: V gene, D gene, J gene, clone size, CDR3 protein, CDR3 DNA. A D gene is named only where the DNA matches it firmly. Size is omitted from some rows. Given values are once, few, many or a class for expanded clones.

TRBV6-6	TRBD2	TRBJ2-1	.	CASSYSGGGYNEQFF	TGTGCCAGCAGTTACTCGGGGGGGGGCTACAATGAGCAGTTCTTC
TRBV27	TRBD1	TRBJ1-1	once	CASSPGQGFEAFF	TGTGCCAGCAGTCCGGGACAGGGCTTTGAAGCTTTCTTT
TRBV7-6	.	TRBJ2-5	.	CASSLEGEGNQETQYF	TGTGCCAGCAGCTTAGAGGGGGAAGGGAACCAAGAGACCCAGTACTTC
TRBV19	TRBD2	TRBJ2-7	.	CASSGLAGTSEQYF	TGTGCCAGTAGCGGACTAGCGGGAACTAGCGAGCAGTACTTC
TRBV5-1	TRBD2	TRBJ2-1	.	CASSYTWEGARKGQFF	TGCGCCAGCAGCTACACGTGGGAGGGTGCTCGGAAGGGGCAGTTCTTC
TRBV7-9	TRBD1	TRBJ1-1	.	CASSTRQGGNTEAFF	TGTGCCAGCAGCACAAGACAGGGAGGGAACACTGAAGCTTTCTTT
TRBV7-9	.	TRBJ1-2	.	CASSSPGTEDSHGYTF	TGTGCCAGCAGCTCCCCCGGGACTGAGGATTCCCATGGCTACACCTTC
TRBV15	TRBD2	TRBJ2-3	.	CATSTGLAGGVDTQYF	TGTGCCACCAGCACGGGACTAGCGGGAGGGGTAGATACGCAGTATTTT
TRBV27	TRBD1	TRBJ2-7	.	CASSQGVKPYEQYF	TGTGCCAGCAGTCAGGGGGTTAAACCCTACGAGCAGTACTTC
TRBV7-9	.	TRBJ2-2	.	CASSSSSGGRGNTGELFF	TGTGCCAGCAGCTCATCTTCAGGGGGGCGCGGGAACACCGGGGAGCTGTTTTTT
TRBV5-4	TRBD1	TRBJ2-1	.	CASSVDRASSYNEQFF	TGTGCCAGCAGCGTAGACAGGGCGAGCTCCTACAATGAGCAGTTCTTC
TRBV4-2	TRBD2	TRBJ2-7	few	CASVWSGVAGGLSYEQYF	TGTGCCAGCGTATGGAGTGGTGTGGCGGGAGGCCTCTCCTACGAGCAGTACTTC
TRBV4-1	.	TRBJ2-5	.	CASSPSGVQETQYF	TGCGCCAGCAGCCCAAGCGGAGTCCAAGAGACCCAGTACTTC